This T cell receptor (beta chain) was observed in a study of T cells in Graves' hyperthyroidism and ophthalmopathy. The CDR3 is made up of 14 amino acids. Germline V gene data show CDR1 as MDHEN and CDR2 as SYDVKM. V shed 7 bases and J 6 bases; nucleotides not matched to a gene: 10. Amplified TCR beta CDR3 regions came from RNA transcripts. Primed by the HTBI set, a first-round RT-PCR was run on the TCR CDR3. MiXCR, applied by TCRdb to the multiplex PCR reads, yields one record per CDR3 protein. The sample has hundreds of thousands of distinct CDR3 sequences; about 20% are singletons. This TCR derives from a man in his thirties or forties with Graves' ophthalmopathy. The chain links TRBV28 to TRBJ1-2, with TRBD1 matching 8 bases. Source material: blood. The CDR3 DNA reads TGTGCCAGCATTCCGAGACAGGGGTTTCATGGCTACACCTTC. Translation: CASIPRQGFHGYTF.